This T cell receptor beta chain was captured in a study of beta chain features in type 1 diabetes. Germline V gene data show CDR1 as ENHRY and CDR2 as SYGVKD. Trimming left V 0 bases short and J 8 bases short, with 11 bases between. There are 13 residues in the CDR3. Study results and caveats: In all four CD4+ subsets, TCRB CDR3 length was significantly, moderately reduced in type 1 diabetes.

A word on this clone: The antigen remains unidentified.

As every portion of the isolated RNA was reverse transcribed, the sequencing read expressed TCRB transcripts. Here immunoSEQ multiplex PCR was the method, and the copy in TCRdb shows in-frame clones only, minus some. The sample holds about 23,000 clones, about 50% seen once. The sequence was obtained from a man in his late teens or twenties with type 1 diabetes. Input material: stem cell memory CD4+ T cells from blood. V is TRBV10-3 and J is TRBJ2-7; no definite D call. CDR3 sequence reads: CAISESSVLQQYF. In DNA form, the CDR3 reads TGTGCCATCAGTGAGTCGAGTGTCCTCCAGCAGTACTTC.